The clone carrying this T cell receptor beta chain was seen only once. Original data processing: Cell counts per sample came from amplifying reference gene primers. Generated by immunoSEQ multiplex PCR, the TCRdb table keeps only in-frame clones and is missing some. D and trimming were read from the DNA, whereas the V and J calls and clone size are those reported in that table. The sample lists fewer than 200,000 clones; roughly 84% were seen once. V lost 5 bases and J lost 7, with 20 bases in between. The CDR3 is made up of 15 amino acids. The germline CDR1 and CDR2 sequences are MNHEY and SMNVEV (reference sequence). This entry is derived from a study of blood T cell repertoires in COVID-19. Study summary: Sample material is recorded as cDNA or gDNA derived from T cells, B-cell-depleted T cells, or PBMCs.

The rearrangement uses TRBV27 and TRBJ1-2; a possible D gene is TRBD1 (5 bases). The source is a woman aged 55-70 years with COVID-19, enrolled during active disease. Sequencing was performed on peripheral blood. CDR3 protein: CASSLLPLDSLGYTF. The CDR3 nucleotides are TGTGCCAGCAGTCTACTCCCGCTCGACAGTCTTGGCTACACCTTC.